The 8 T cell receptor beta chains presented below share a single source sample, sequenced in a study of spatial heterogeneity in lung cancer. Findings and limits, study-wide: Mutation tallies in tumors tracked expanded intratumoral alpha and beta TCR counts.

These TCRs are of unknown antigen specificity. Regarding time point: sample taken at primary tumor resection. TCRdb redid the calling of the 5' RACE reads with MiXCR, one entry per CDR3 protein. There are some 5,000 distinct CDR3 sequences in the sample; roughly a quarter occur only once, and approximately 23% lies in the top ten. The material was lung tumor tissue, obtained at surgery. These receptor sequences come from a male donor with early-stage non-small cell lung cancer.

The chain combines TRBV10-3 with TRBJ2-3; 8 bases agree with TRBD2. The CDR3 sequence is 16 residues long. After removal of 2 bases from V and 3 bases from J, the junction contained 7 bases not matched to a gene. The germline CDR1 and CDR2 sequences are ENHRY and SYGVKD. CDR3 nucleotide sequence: TGTGCCATCAGTGAGCCCGTAGCGGGGCGGACAGATACGCAGTATTTT. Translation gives CAISEPVAGRTDTQYF.

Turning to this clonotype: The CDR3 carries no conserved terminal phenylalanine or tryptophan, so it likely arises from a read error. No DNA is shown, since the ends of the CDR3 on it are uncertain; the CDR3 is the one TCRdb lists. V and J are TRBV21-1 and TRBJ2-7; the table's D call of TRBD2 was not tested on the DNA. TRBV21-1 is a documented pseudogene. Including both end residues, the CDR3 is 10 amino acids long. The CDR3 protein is CASGRDFLPE.

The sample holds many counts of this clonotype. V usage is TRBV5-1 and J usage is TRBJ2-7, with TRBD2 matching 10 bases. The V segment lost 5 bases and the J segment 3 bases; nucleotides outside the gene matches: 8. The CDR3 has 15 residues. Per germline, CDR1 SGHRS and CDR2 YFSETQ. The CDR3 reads CASRRGPSGGYEQYF. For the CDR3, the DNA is TGCGCCAGCAGGCGGGGGCCTAGCGGGGGCTACGAGCAGTACTTC.

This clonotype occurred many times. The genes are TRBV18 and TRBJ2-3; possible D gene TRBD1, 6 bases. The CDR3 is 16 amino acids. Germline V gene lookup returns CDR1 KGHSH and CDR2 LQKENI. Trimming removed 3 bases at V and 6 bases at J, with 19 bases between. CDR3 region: CASSPLLGGGGDTQYF. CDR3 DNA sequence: TGTGCCAGCTCACCCCTGCTTGGTGGGGGCGGCGATACGCAGTATTTT.

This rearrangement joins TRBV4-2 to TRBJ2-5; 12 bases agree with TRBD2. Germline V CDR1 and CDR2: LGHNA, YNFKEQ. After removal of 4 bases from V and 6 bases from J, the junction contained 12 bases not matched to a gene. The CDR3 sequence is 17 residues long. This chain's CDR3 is CASSPALAGGSGKTQYF. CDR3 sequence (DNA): TGTGCCAGCAGCCCGGCACTAGCGGGAGGTAGCGGGAAGACCCAGTACTTC.

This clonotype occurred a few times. As DNA, the CDR3 is TGTGCCAGCAGCCAAGATGAGTCCAGGGGGAGACAAGAGACCCAGTACTTC. This gives the protein CASSQDESRGRQETQYF. The chain employs TRBV4-2 and TRBJ2-5; 7 positions agree with TRBD1. V was pared by 0 bases and J by 2 bases, with 9 bases of the junction left unmatched. This CDR3 has 17 amino acids. In germline, CDR1 is LGHNA, CDR2 YNFKEQ.

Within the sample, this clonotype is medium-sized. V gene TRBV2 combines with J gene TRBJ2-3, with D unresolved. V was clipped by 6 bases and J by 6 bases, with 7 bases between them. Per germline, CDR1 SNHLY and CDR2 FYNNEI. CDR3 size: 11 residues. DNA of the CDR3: TGTGCCAGCAGCCGAAGGGATACGCAGTATTTT. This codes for CASSRRDTQYF. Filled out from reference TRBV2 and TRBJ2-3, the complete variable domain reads EPEVTQTPSHQVTQMGQEVILRCVPISNHLYFYWYRQILGQKVEFLVSFYNNEISEKSEIFDDQFSVERPDGSNFTLKIRSTKLEDSAMYFCASSRRDTQYFGPGTRLTVL.

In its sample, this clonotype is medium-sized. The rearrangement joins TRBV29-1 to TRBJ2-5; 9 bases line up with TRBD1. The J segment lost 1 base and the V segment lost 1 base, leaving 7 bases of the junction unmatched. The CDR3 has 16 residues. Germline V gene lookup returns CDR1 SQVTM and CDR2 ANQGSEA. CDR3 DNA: TGCAGCGTTGAAGGCCCGGACAGGGGATTCCAAGAGACCCAGTACTTC. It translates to CSVEGPDRGFQETQYF.